The 13 T cell receptor beta chains below all came from one sample that was sequenced in a study of blood T cell repertoires in COVID-19. Generated by immunoSEQ multiplex PCR, the TCRdb table keeps only in-frame clones and is missing some. Of under 150,000 clones in the sample, about 80% were seen once. The sample taken for sequencing was PBMCs or T cells enriched from blood (not recorded which). Source of these receptors: a woman between 45 and 65 years old who had recovered from COVID-19.

The chain has TRBV24-1 and TRBJ2-1; tentatively, D is TRBD2 (5 bases). V lost 4 bases to trimming and J lost 10 bases, with 16 bases between them. CDR3 length equals 14 residues. Germline CDR1 and CDR2: KGHDR and SFDVKD. The CDR3 DNA reads TGTGCCACCAGTGACCAAGCAAGGACGGGGGAGCAGTTCTTC. The encoded protein is CATSDQARTGEQFF.

The CDR3 here is CAWSQSNQPQHF. The CDR3 DNA follows: TGTGCCTGGAGCCAAAGCAATCAGCCCCAGCATTTT. The J gene is TRBJ1-5, the V gene TRBV30; no reliable D call. Germline loops: CDR1 GTSNPN, CDR2 SVGIG (reference sequence). The CDR3 contains 12 residues. Trimming took 3 bases from V and 1 from J, leaving 4 bases between them.

The chain is built from TRBV28 and TRBJ1-1; tentative D call: TRBD1 (5 bases). The CDR3 has 10 residues. Trimming removed 10 bases at V and 7 bases at J, with 10 bases between. CDR1 is MDHEN and CDR2 is SYDVKM in the germline V gene. The CDR3 DNA reads as TGTGCCACCAGGACAATTGAAGCTTTCTTT. It codes for CATRTIEAFF.

The rearrangement joins TRBV5-1 to TRBJ2-1, with D possibly matching TRBD1 (6 bases). The germline CDR1 and CDR2 sequences are SGHRS and YFSETQ. The CDR3 extends over 15 amino acids. The V end was cut by 0 bases, the J end by 3 bases, with 10 bases between. The CDR3 reads CASSLGQGRYNEQFF. The CDR3 nucleotides read TGCGCCAGCAGCTTGGGTCAGGGGCGCTACAATGAGCAGTTCTTC.

The chain has TRBV6-1 and TRBJ2-3, with 12 bases lining up with TRBD2. CDR3 length equals 18 residues. Germline V gene data show CDR1 as MNHNS and CDR2 as SASEGT. V lost 4 bases to trimming and J lost 2 bases; unmatched junction nucleotides: 10. CDR3 loop: CASSVVTSGGPDTDTQYF. Here the CDR3 DNA reads TGTGCCAGCAGTGTGGTGACTAGCGGGGGACCAGACACAGATACGCAGTATTTT.

V is TRBV2 and J is TRBJ1-5; 8 nucleotides agree with TRBD1. Germline V gene sequence: CDR1 SNHLY, CDR2 FYNNEI. The CDR3 is made up of 18 amino acids. J was trimmed by 9 bases and V by 7 bases; bases with no gene match: 23. The CDR3 loop reads CASTLCLGQAGPCRPQHF. DNA of the CDR3: TGTGCCAGCACCCTTTGTTTGGGACAGGCTGGACCCTGTCGGCCCCAGCATTTT.

The V call is TRBV18, the J call TRBJ1-4, with 9 bases that match TRBD1. The germline gives CDR1 KGHSH, CDR2 LQKENI. The CDR3 length is 15 residues. J gave up 7 bases and V 0 bases, and 3 bases lay outside the gene matches. CDR3 loop: CASSPPGQGGEKLFF. The CDR3 DNA sequence: TGTGCCAGCTCACCACCGGGACAGGGTGGTGAAAAACTGTTTTTT.

As to this clone: This specimen includes other DNA sequences encoding the same CDR3. The V call is TRBV11-2, the J call TRBJ2-1; D is possibly TRBD2 (5 bases). This CDR3 comprises 14 residues. Germline V gives CDR1 SGHAT, CDR2 FQNNGV. Trimming took 5 bases from V and 4 from J, leaving 12 bases between them. The CDR3 sequence: CASSLVPGYNEQFF. As DNA, the CDR3 is TGTGCCAGCAGCCTGGTCCCGGGGTACAATGAGCAGTTCTTC.

The rearrangement uses TRBV4-2 and TRBJ2-1; 11 bases fit TRBD2. Germline CDR1 LGHNA, CDR2 YNFKEQ. This CDR3 is built from 15 residues. V lost 2 bases and J lost 8; bases outside the gene matches: 5. The CDR3 here is CASSQSLLAGDEQFF. CDR3 bases: TGTGCCAGCAGCCAATCCTTACTAGCGGGGGATGAGCAGTTCTTC.

The chain combines TRBV5-1 with TRBJ1-3; 8 bases map to TRBD1. The CDR3 totals 14 residues. The V and J ends lost 4 bases and 4 bases, in that order; junction bases with no gene match: 4. CDR1 and CDR2 from the germline V gene are SGHRS and YFSETQ. The CDR3 DNA reads as TGCGCCAGCAGCGGGACAGGTTCCGGAAACACCATATATTTT. Its translation: CASSGTGSGNTIYF.

This chain connects TRBV14 to TRBJ1-1; D not certain. V dropped 0 bases and J dropped 2 bases, with 13 bases sitting between them. The germline gives CDR1 SGHDN, CDR2 FVKESK. The CDR3 covers 16 residues. The CDR3 sequence: CASSQEDQVFNTEAFF. The CDR3 coding sequence is TGTGCCAGCAGCCAAGAAGATCAGGTTTTCAACACTGAAGCTTTCTTT. The variable domain in full, with the rest retrieved from reference TRBV14 and TRBJ1-1, is EAGVTQFPSHSVIEKGQTVTLRCDPISGHDNLYWYRRVMGKEIKFLLHFVKESKQDESGMPNNRFLAERTGGTYSTLKVQPAELEDSGVYFCASSQEDQVFNTEAFFGQGTRLTVV.

The V call is TRBV20-1, the J call TRBJ1-5, with D unresolved. Trimming pared 3 bases from V and 1 base from J, leaving 10 bases between. Germline V lookup: CDR1 DFQATT, CDR2 SNEGSKA (reference sequence). This CDR3 region has 14 residues. CDR3 sequence: CSASHPGSNQPQHF. The CDR3 region has the DNA TGCAGTGCTAGTCACCCCGGGAGCAATCAGCCCCAGCATTTT.

In this sample, this clone turned up once. CDR3 in DNA: TGTGCCAGCAGTGGGGAGAGCAATCAGCCCCAGCATTTT. This translates into CASSGESNQPQHF. The chain combines TRBV2 with TRBJ1-5; D remains ambiguous. Germline V gene data show CDR1 as SNHLY and CDR2 as FYNNEI. The CDR3 totals 13 residues. V lost 4 bases and J 1 base, leaving 5 bases between the germline ends. The full variable domain, its missing parts supplied by reference TRBV2 and TRBJ1-5, is EPEVTQTPSHQVTQMGQEVILRCVPISNHLYFYWYRQILGQKVEFLVSFYNNEISEKSEIFDDQFSVERPDGSNFTLKIRSTKLEDSAMYFCASSGESNQPQHFGDGTRLSIL.